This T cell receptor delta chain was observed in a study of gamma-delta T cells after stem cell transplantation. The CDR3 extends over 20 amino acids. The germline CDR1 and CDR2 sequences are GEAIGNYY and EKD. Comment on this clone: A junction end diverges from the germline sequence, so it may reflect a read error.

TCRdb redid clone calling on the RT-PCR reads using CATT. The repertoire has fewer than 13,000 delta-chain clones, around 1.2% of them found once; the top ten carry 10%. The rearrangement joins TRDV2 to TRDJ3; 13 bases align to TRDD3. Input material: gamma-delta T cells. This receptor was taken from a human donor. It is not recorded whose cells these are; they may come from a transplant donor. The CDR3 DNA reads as TGTGCCCGTGACTTCGTACTGGGGGATACGAACGCCTGGGACACCCGACAGATGTTTTTC. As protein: CARDFVLGDTNAWDTRQMFF.